The 5 T cell receptor beta chains in this list originate from one sample, sequenced in a study of cytomegalovirus exposure and HLA in healthy donors. Use of 60 Vbeta and 13 Jbeta primers characterized the PCR. Data came from immunoSEQ multiplex PCR; TCRdb stores just in-frame clones and leaves some out. Of about 82,000 clones listed, 70% to 85% are singletons. The sample consisted of PBMCs. The receptors originated from a man aged 65-85 years in good health and CMV-seropositive.

In its sample, this clone was seen a few times. This chain joins TRBV6-6 and TRBJ1-3, with TRBD1 identical over 12 bases. With 6 bases clipped from V and 7 bases from J, the junction kept 1 base outside the gene matches. CDR3 length: 13 amino acids. CDR1 is MNHNY, CDR2 SVGAGI, per germline (reference sequence). The DNA for the CDR3 is TGTGCCAGCAGGGGACAGGGGGCGAACACCATATATTTT. This gives the protein CASRGQGANTIYF.

A few counts support this clone. One end of the junction does not line up with germline, which may come from a read error. The J gene is TRBJ1-1, the V gene TRBV4-3; TRBD1 is a possible D gene (5 bases). CDR3 length: 13 residues. Germline loops: CDR1 LGHNA, CDR2 YSLEER. CDR3 bases: TGCGCCAGCAGCTACTCTGAGGACACCGAAGCTTTCTTT. Protein: CASSYSEDTEAFF.

The chain employs TRBV12-2 and TRBJ2-7; TRBD2 is the table's D call and was not checked against the DNA. TRBV12-2 is listed as a pseudogene. This CDR3 is 18 amino acids long. The CDR3 nucleotides read TGTGCAAGTCGCTTAGGGCCTAGCGGGGGGTCAAAATCCTACGAGCAGTACTTC. As protein: CASRLGPSGGSKSYEQYF.

V usage is TRBV7-8 and J usage is TRBJ1-5; D unresolved. The germline V gene has CDR1 SGHVS and CDR2 FQNEAQ. This CDR3 comprises 16 residues. V was trimmed by 1 base and J by 4 bases, leaving 14 bases between them. CDR3 protein: CASSLESLGSNQPQHF. In DNA, the CDR3 is TGTGCCAGCAGCTTAGAGAGCTTGGGCAGTAATCAGCCCCAGCATTTT.

V is TRBV4-1 and J is TRBJ2-7; 9 bases line up with TRBD1. Germline CDR1 reads MGHRA; CDR2 reads YSYEKL. The V segment lost 1 base and the J segment 1 base; nucleotides outside the gene matches: 8. The CDR3 has 17 amino acids. CDR3 bases: TGCGCCAGCAGCCAAGGCCCCGGGACAGGGTGGTCCTACGAGCAGTACTTC. Protein product: CASSQGPGTGWSYEQYF.